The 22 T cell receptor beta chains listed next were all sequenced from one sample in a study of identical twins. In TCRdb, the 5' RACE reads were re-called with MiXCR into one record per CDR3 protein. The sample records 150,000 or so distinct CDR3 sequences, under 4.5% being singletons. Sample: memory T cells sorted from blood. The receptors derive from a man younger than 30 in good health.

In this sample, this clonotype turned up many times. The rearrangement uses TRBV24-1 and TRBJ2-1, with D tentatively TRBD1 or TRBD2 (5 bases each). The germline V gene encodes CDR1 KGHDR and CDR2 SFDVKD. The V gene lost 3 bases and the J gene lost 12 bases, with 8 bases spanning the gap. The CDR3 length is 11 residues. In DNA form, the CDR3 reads TGTGCCACCAGTGATGGGGGAGTGCAGTTCTTC. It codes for CATSDGGVQFF.

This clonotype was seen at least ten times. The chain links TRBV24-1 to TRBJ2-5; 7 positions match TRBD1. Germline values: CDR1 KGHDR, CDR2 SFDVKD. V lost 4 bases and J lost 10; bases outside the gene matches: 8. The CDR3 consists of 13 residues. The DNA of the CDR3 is TGTGCCACCAGTGACCCGACAGGGTACGACCAGTACTTC. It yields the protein CATSDPTGYDQYF.

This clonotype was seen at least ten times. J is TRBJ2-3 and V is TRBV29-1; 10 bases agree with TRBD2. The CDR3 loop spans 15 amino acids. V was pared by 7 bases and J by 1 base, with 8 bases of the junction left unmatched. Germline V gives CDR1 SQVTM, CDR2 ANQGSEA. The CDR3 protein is CSASGTSVRTDTQYF. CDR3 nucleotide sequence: TGCAGCGCCTCCGGGACTAGCGTTCGCACAGATACGCAGTATTTT.

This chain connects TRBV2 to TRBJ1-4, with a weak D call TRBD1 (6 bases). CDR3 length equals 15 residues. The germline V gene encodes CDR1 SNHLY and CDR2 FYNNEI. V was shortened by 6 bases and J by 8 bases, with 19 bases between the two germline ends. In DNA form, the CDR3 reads TGTGCCAGCAGGGCACAAACGGACAGAGGGGAAAAACTGTTTTTT. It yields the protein CASRAQTDRGEKLFF. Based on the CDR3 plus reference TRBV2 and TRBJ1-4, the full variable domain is EPEVTQTPSHQVTQMGQEVILRCVPISNHLYFYWYRQILGQKVEFLVSFYNNEISEKSEIFDDQFSVERPDGSNFTLKIRSTKLEDSAMYFCASRAQTDRGEKLFFGSGTQLSVL.

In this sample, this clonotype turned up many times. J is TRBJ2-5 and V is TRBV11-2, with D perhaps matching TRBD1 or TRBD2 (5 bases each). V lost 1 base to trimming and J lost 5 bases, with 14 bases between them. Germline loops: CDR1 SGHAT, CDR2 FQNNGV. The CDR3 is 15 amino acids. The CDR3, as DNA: TGTGCCAGCAGCTTAGTAGGGACCCCCGGGGAGACCCAGTACTTC. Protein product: CASSLVGTPGETQYF.

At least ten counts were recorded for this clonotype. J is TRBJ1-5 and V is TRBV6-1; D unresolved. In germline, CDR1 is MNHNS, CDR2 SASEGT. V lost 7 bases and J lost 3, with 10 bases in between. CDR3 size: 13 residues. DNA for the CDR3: TGTGCCAGCACGCTCGCCTTCAATCAGCCCCAGCATTTT. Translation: CASTLAFNQPQHF.

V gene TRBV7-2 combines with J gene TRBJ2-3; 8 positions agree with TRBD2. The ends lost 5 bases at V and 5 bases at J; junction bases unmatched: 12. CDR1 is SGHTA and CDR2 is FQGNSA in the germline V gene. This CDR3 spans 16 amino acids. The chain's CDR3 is CASSLGVSGVGDTQYF. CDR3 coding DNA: TGTGCCAGCAGCCTGGGGGTTAGCGGGGTGGGAGATACGCAGTATTTT.

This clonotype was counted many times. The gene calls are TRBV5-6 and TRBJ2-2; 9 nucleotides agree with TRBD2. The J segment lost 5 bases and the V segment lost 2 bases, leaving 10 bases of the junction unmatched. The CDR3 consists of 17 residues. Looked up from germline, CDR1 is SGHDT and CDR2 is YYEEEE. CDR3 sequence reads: CASSLFSLAGRTGELFF. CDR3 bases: TGTGCCAGCAGCTTATTCTCGCTAGCGGGAAGGACCGGGGAGCTGTTTTTT. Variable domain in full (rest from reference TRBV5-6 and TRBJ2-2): DAGVTQSPTHLIKTRGQQVTLRCSPKSGHDTVSWYQQALGQGPQFIFQYYEEEERQRGNFPDRFSGHQFPNYSSELNVNALLLGDSALYLCASSLFSLAGRTGELFFGEGSRLTVL.

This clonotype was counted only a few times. In DNA form, the CDR3 reads TGTGCCAGCAGTCGGCTCGGGACAGGGGTTAGCAATCAGCCCCAGCATTTT. Its translation is CASSRLGTGVSNQPQHF. V gene TRBV6-2 or TRBV6-3 combines with J gene TRBJ1-5; 10 positions agree with TRBD1. The CDR3 is 17 amino acids. Germline loops: CDR1 MNHEY, CDR2 SVGEGT. V trimming: 5 bases; J trimming: 0 bases; junction bases outside the gene matches: 7.

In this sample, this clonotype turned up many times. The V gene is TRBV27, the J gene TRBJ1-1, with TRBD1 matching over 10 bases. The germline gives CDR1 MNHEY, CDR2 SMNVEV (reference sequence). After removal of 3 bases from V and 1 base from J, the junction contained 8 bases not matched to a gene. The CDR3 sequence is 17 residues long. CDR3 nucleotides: TGTGCCAGCAGTTTCCGTAGACAGGGGGCCGGGAACACTGAAGCTTTCTTT. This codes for CASSFRRQGAGNTEAFF.

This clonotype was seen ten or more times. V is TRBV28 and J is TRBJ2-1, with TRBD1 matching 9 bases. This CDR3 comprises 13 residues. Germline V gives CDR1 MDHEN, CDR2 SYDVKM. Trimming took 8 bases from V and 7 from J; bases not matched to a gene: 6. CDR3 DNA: TGTGCCAGCCTCGGGACAGGGCTAAATGAGCAGTTCTTC. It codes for CASLGTGLNEQFF. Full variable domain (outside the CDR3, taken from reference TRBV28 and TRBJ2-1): DVKVTQSSRYLVKRTGEKVFLECVQDMDHENMFWYRQDPGLGLRLIYFSYDVKMKEKGDIPEGYSVSREKKERFSLILESASTNQTSMYLCASLGTGLNEQFFGPGTRLTVL.

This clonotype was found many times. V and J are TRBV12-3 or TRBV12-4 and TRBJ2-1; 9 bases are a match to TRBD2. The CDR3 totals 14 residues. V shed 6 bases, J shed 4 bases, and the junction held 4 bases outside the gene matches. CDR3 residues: CASRLAGTYNEQFF. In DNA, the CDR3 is TGTGCCAGCAGGCTAGCGGGAACATACAATGAGCAGTTCTTC.

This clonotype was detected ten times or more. CDR3 DNA sequence: TGCGCCAGCAGCTTGGAGGAGGCAGGGGTAGGCCCCCAGCATTTT. Translation: CASSLEEAGVGPQHF. The chain is built from TRBV5-1 and TRBJ1-5; weak D call: TRBD1 (6 bases). Germline V lookup: CDR1 SGHRS, CDR2 YFSETQ. V was pared by 0 bases and J by 10 bases, with 17 bases between. This CDR3 region has 15 residues. Full variable domain (remainder filled in from reference TRBV5-1 and TRBJ1-5): KAGVTQTPRYLIKTRGQQVTLSCSPISGHRSVSWYQQTPGQGLQFLFEYFSETQRNKGNFPGRFSGRQFSNSRSEMNVSTLELGDSALYLCASSLEEAGVGPQHFGDGTRLSIL.

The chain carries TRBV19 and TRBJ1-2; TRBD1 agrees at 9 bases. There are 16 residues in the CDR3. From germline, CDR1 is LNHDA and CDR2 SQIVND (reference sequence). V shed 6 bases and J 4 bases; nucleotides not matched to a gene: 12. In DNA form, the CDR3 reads TGTGCCAGTAGCACGACCTCGACAGGGGGATTCTATGGCTACACCTTC. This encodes CASSTTSTGGFYGYTF.

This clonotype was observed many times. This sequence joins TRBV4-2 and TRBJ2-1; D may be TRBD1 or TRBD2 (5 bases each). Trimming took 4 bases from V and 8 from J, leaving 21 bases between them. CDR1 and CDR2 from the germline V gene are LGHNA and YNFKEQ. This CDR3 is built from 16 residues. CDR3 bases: TGTGCCAGCAGCCTCAGCCGGGACGCAGGAAGCGATGAGCAGTTCTTC. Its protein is CASSLSRDAGSDEQFF.

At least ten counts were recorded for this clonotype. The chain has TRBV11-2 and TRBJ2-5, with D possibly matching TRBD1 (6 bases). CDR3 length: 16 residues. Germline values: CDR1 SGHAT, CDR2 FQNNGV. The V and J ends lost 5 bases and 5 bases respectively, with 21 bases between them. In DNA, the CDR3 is TGTGCCAGCAGCCTCCGGCTTGGACAGAGACGGGAGACCCAGTACTTC. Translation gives CASSLRLGQRRETQYF.

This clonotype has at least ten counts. The CDR3 coding sequence is TGTGCCAGCAGCCCGAGTCGTAATACGCAGTATTTT. It encodes CASSPSRNTQYF. The rearrangement uses TRBV3-1 and TRBJ2-3; D unclear. There are 12 residues in the CDR3. CDR1 is LGHDT, CDR2 YNNKEL, per germline (reference sequence). The V and J ends lost 4 bases and 7 bases respectively, with 9 bases between them.

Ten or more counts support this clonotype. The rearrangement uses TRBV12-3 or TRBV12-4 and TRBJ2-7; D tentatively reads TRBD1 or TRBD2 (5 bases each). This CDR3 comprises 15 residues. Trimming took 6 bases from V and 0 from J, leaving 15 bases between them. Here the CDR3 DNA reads TGTGCCAGCAGGCCGGGGCGTCGGCTCTCCTACGAGCAGTACTTC. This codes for CASRPGRRLSYEQYF.

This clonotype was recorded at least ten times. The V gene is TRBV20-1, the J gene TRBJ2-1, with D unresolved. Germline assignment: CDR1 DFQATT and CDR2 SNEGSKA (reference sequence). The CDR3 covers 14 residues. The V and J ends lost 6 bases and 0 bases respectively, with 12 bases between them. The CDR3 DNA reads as TGCAGTGCCCTTCTCGGCCCCTCCTACAATGAGCAGTTCTTC. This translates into CSALLGPSYNEQFF.

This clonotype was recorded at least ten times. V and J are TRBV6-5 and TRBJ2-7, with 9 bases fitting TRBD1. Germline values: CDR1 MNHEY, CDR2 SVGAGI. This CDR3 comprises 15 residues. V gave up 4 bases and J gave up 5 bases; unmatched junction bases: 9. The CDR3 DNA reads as TGTGCCAGCAGTTCCCCCGGGACAGGGATCCACGAGCAGTACTTC. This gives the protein CASSSPGTGIHEQYF.

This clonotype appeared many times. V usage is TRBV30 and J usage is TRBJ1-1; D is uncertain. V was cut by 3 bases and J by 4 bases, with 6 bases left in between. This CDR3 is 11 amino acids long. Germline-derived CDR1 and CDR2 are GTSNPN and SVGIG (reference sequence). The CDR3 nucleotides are TGTGCCTGGAGGCGCGGCACTGAAGCTTTCTTT. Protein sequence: CAWRRGTEAFF.

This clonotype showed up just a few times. In DNA, the CDR3 is TGTGCCAGCAGCCCCCGGGCCAACACCGGGGAGCTGTTTTTT. Protein product: CASSPRANTGELFF. The chain carries TRBV7-9 and TRBJ2-2, with D unresolved. With 5 bases removed from V and 2 bases from J, the gap between germline ends came to 9 bases. Germline-derived CDR1 and CDR2 are SEHNR and FQNEAQ (reference sequence). The CDR3 is made up of 14 amino acids.